This TCR beta chain was observed in a study of human T cells and chemical hapten exposure. Germline assignment: CDR1 MNHNS and CDR2 SASEGT. V was clipped by 5 bases and J by 0 bases, with 10 bases between them. The CDR3 totals 14 residues. Whole-study findings and limits: Significantly greater numbers of large CDR3 similarity clusters came from expanded TCRs than from controls.

This clonotype was observed many times. Its antigen is not identified. TCRdb reprocessed the RACE reads via MiXCR and lists one record per CDR3 protein. The sample lists around 340,000 distinct CDR3 sequences; around 7% were seen once. This sample's time point: patch test 1, 2 weeks after DPC sensitization. Treatment noted: therapeutic diphenylcyclopropenone sensitization with weekly scalp DPC. J is TRBJ2-5 and V is TRBV6-1; D uncertain. The sample consisted of whole blood, taken in connection with sensitization to the hapten diphenylcyclopropenone (DPC). The receptor's source is a young woman with alopecia areata. Some clones in this sample may be carry-over from other donors' samples. CDR3 region: CASSRRWYQETQYF. The CDR3, as DNA: TGTGCCAGCAGTAGACGGTGGTACCAAGAGACCCAGTACTTC.